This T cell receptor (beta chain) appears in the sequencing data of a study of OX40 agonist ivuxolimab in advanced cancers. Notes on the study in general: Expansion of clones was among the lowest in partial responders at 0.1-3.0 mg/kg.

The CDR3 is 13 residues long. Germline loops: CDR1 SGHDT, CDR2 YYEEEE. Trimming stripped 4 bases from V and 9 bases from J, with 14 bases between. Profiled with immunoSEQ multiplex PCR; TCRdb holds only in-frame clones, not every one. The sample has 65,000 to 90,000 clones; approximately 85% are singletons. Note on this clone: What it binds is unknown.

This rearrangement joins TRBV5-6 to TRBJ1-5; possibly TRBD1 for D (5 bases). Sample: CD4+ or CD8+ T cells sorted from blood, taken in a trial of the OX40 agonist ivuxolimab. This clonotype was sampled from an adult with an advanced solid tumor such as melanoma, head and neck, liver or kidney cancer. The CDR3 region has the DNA TGTGCCAGCAGCACCTCAGGGACGGGGCCCCAGCATTTT. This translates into CASSTSGTGPQHF.